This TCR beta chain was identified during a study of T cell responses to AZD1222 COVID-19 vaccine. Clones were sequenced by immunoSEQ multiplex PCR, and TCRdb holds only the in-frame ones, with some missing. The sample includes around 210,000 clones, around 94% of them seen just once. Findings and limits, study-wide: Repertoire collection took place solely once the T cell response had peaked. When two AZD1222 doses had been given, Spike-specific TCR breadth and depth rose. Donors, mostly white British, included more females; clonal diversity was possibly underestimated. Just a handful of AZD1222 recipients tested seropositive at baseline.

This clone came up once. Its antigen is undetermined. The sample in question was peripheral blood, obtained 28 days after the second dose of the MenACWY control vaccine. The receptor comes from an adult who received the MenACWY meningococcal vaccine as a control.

The chain's CDR3 is CATSRYNEKLFF. The CDR3 DNA is TGTGCCACCAGCAGGTATAATGAAAAACTGTTTTTT. The chain recombines TRBV15 with TRBJ1-4; D remains ambiguous. Trimming removed 3 bases at V and 4 bases at J, with 3 bases between. Germline CDR1 reads LNHNV; CDR2 reads YYDKDF (reference sequence). CDR3 length: 12 amino acids.